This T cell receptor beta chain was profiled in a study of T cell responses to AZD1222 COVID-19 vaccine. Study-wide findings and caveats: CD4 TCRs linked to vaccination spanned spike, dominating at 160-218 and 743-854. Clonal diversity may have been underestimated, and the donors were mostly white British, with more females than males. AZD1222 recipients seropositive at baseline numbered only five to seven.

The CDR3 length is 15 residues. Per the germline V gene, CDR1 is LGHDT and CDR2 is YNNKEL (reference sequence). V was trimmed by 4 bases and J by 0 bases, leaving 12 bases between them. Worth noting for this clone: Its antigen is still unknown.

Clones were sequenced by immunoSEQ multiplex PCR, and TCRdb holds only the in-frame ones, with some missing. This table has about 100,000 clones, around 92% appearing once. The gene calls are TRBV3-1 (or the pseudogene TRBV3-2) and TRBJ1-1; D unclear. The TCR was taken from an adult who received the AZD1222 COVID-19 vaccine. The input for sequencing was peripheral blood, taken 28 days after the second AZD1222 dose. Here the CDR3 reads CASSRADIMNTEAFF. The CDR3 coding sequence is TGTGCCAGCAGCCGAGCCGACATAATGAACACTGAAGCTTTCTTT.